This TCR beta chain was identified during a study of regulatory T cells in long-lasting Graves disease. Findings and limits, study-wide: Exclusively peripheral blood, rather than thyroid tissue, was studied.

There are many counts of this clonotype. Its target is not known. Time point specified: newly diagnosed GD, antithyroid drugs for less than 3 months. Generation of the TCR library employed RNA extracted from PBMCs. In building TCR beta libraries, iRepertoire HTBI primers were used together with Arm-PCR of CDR3 regions. As processed by the authors: The samples included 62 TRBV and approximately 15 TRBJ segments. TCRdb independently ran MiXCR on the multiplex PCR reads; one entry per CDR3 protein. The V and J calls come from TCRdb's annotation, not from the publication. Counted here are hundreds of thousands of distinct CDR3 sequences, 16% occurring once; the ten biggest clones make up 25% to 30%. These data also formed part of another study, on T cells in Graves' hyperthyroidism and ophthalmopathy.

The sequence derives from a man aged 40-49 years with Graves disease. Sample: peripheral blood mononuclear cells (PBMCs), taken at new diagnosis, from a patient treated with antithyroid drugs.

DNA for the CDR3: TGCGCCAGCAGCGTAGGAACCACAGATACGCAGTATTTT. Amino acid sequence: CASSVGTTDTQYF. The gene calls are TRBV5-1 and TRBJ2-3, with D uncertain. This CDR3 is built from 13 residues. From germline, CDR1 is SGHRS and CDR2 YFSETQ. Deletions cut 4 bases from V and 2 bases from J, with 8 bases between.